This T cell receptor (beta chain) was obtained from a study of blood T cell repertoires in COVID-19. Overall study context: Material from acute and convalescent COVID-19 was sourced from the United States, Italy and Spain.

Measured with immunoSEQ multiplex PCR; TCRdb has only the in-frame clones, and not every one. The sample contains tens of thousands of clones, 73% of which appear only once. Germline V gives CDR1 LNHDA, CDR2 SQIVND (reference sequence). The V and J ends lost 1 base and 1 base respectively, with 7 bases between them. This CDR3 region has 14 residues. This TCR came from a human donor in a cohort sampled during active or convalescent COVID-19. The chain links TRBV19 to TRBJ1-1; no clear D. The material sequenced was peripheral blood. CDR3 DNA: TGTGCCAGTAGTATAGCAAGCGGGAACACTGAAGCTTTCTTT. Translated: CASSIASGNTEAFF.